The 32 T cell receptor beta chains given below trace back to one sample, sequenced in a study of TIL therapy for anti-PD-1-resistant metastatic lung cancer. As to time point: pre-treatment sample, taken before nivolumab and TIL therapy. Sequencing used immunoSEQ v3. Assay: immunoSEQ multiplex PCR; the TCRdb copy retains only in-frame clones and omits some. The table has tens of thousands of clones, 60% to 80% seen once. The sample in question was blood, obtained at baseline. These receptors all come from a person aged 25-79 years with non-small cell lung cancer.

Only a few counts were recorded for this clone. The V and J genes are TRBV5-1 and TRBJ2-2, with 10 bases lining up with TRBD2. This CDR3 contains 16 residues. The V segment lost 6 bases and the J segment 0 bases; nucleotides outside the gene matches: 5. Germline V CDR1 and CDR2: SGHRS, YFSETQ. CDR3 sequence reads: CASTVGLASNTGELFF. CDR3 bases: TGCGCCAGCACAGTGGGACTAGCGTCGAACACCGGGGAGCTGTTTTTT.

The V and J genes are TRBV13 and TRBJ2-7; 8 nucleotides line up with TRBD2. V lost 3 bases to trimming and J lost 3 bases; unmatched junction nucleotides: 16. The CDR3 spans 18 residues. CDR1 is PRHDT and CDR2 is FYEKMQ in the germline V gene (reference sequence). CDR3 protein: CASSLSLAGGIRHYEQYF. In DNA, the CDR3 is TGTGCCAGCAGCTTGTCCCTTGCGGGAGGTATACGACACTACGAGCAGTACTTC. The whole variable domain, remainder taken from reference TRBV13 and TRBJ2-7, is AAGVIQSPRHLIKEKRETATLKCYPIPRHDTVYWYQQGPGQDPQFLISFYEKMQSDKGSIPDRFSAQQFSDYHSELNMSSLELGDSALYFCASSLSLAGGIRHYEQYFGPGTRLTVT.

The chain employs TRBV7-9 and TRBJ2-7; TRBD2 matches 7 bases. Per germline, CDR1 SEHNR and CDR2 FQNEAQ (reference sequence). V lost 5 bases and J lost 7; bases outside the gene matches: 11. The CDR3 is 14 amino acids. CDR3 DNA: TGTGCCAGCAGCCCCGATTTTGGGGGGGATGAGCAGTACTTC. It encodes CASSPDFGGDEQYF. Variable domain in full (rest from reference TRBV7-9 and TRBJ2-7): DTGVSQNPRHKITKRGQNVTFRCDPISEHNRLYWYRQTLGQGPEFLTYFQNEAQLEKSRLLSDRFSAERPKGSFSTLEIQRTEQGDSAMYLCASSPDFGGDEQYFGPGTRLTVT.

CDR3 nucleotide sequence: TGTGCCAGCAGCCTTCACCCGGATTACGAGCAGTACTTC. Translated: CASSLHPDYEQYF. The chain links TRBV4-2 to TRBJ2-7, with D uncertain. Germline assignment: CDR1 LGHNA and CDR2 YNFKEQ. The CDR3 is 13 amino acids. Trimming took 4 bases from V and 4 from J, leaving 11 bases between them.

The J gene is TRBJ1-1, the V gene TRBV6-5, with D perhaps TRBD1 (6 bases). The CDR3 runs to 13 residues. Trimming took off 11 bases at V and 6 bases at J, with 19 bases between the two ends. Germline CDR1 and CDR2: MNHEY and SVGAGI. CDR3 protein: CAGTRGTGAEAFF. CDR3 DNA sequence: TGTGCCGGAACCAGGGGTACCGGGGCTGAAGCTTTCTTT.

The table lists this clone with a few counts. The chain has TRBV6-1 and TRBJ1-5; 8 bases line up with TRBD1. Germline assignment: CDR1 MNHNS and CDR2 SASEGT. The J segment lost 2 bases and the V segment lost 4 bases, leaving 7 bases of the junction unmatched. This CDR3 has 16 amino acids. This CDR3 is CASSAHPQGGNQPQHF. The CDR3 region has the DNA TGTGCCAGCAGTGCTCATCCACAGGGGGGCAATCAGCCCCAGCATTTT.

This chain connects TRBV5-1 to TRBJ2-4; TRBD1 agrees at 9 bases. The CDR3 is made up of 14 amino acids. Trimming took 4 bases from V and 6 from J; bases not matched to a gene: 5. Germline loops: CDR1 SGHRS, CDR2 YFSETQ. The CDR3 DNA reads TGCGCCAGCAGCCCGGGACAGGGTACAAACATTCAGTACTTC. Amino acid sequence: CASSPGQGTNIQYF.

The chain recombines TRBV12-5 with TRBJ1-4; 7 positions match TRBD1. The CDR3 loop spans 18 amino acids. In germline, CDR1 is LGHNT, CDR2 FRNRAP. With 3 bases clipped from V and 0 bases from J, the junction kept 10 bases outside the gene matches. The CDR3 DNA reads TGTGCTAGTGGTTTAACAGGGGCCGGTCTTACAACTAATGAAAAACTGTTTTTT. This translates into CASGLTGAGLTTNEKLFF.

The CDR3 DNA reads TGTGCCAGTAGTATAAATGGGTTAACAGATACGCAGTATTTT. This translates into CASSINGLTDTQYF. This chain connects TRBV19 to TRBJ2-3; D gene unclear. The germline V gene has CDR1 LNHDA and CDR2 SQIVND (reference sequence). V lost 2 bases, J lost 3 bases, and 9 bases lay in between. This CDR3 has 14 residues. Variable domain in full (rest from reference TRBV19 and TRBJ2-3): DGGITQSPKYLFRKEGQNVTLSCEQNLNHDAMYWYRQDPGQGLRLIYYSQIVNDFQKGDIAEGYSVSREKKESFPLTVTSAQKNPTAFYLCASSINGLTDTQYFGPGTRLTVL.

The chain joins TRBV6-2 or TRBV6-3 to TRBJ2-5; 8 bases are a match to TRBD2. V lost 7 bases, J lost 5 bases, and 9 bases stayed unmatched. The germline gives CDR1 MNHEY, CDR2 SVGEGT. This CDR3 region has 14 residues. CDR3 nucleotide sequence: TGTGCCAGCACCCCGGGAGGGGGTCGCGAGACCCAGTACTTC. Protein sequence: CASTPGGGRETQYF.

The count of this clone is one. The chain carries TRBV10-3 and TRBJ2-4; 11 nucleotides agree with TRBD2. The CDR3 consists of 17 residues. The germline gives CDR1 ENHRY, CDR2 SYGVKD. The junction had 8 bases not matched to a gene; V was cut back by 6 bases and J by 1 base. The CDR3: CAISPWSSGGAKNIQYF. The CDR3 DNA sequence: TGTGCCATCAGCCCCTGGTCTAGCGGGGGGGCCAAAAACATTCAGTACTTC.

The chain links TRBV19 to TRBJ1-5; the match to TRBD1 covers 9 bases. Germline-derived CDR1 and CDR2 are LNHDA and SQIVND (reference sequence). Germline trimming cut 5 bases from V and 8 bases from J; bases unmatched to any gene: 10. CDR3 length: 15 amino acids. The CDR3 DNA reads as TGTGCCAGTAGTCCTCGGACAGGGGAAATCAAGCCCCAGCATTTT. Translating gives CASSPRTGEIKPQHF. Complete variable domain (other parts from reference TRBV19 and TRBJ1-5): DGGITQSPKYLFRKEGQNVTLSCEQNLNHDAMYWYRQDPGQGLRLIYYSQIVNDFQKGDIAEGYSVSREKKESFPLTVTSAQKNPTAFYLCASSPRTGEIKPQHFGDGTRLSIL.

The CDR3 region has the DNA TGTGCCAGCAGTTTTGACGGAGTGAACAATGAGCAGTTCTTC. Translating it yields CASSFDGVNNEQFF. The rearrangement joins TRBV6-5 to TRBJ2-1; D unresolved. CDR3 length: 14 amino acids. Germline assignment: CDR1 MNHEY and CDR2 SVGAGI. V was trimmed by 4 bases and J by 5 bases, leaving 12 bases between them.

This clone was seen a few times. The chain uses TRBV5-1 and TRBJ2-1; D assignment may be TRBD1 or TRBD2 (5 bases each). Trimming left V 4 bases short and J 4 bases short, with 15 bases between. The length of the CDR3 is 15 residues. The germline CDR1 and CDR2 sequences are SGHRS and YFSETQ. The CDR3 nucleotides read TGCGCCAGCAGCCAGGGAGAGTCCCCTTACAATGAGCAGTTCTTC. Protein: CASSQGESPYNEQFF.

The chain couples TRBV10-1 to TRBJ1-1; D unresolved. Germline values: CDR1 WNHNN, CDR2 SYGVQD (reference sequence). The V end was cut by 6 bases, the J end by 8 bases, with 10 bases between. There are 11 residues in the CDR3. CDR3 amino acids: CASSHGSEAFF. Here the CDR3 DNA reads TGCGCCAGCAGCCACGGCTCGGAAGCTTTCTTT.

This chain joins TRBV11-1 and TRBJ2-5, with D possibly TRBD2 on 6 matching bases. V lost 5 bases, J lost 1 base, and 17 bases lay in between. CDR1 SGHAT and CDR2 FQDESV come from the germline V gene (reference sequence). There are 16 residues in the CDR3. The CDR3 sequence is CASSRFGRGSQETQYF. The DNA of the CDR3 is TGTGCCAGCAGCCGTTTCGGCCGGGGGTCCCAAGAGACCCAGTACTTC.

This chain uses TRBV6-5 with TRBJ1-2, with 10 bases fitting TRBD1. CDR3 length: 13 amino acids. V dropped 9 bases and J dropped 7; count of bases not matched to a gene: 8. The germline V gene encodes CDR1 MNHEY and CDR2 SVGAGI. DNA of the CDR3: TGTGCCAGGGGGACAGGGGAAAGGGGTGGCTACACCTTC. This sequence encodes CARGTGERGGYTF.

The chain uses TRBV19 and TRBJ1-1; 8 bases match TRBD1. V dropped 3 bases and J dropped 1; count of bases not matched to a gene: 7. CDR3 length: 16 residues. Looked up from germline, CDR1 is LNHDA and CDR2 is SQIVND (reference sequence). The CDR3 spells CASSMGPGTGNTEAFF. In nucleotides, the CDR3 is TGTGCCAGTAGTATGGGACCAGGGACAGGGAACACTGAAGCTTTCTTT.

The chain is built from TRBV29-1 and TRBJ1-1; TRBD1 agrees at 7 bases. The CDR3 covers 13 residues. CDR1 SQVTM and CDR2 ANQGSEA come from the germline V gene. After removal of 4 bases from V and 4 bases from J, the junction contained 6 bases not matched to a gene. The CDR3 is CSVVIRGVTEAFF. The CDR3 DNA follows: TGCAGCGTTGTAATCAGGGGGGTCACTGAAGCTTTCTTT.

The CDR3 is CSLGTGREAFF. CDR3 in DNA: TGCAGCCTGGGGACAGGCCGGGAAGCTTTCTTT. The chain couples TRBV29-1 to TRBJ1-1, with 8 bases identical to TRBD1. V lost 8 bases, J lost 8 bases, and 7 bases stayed unmatched. The CDR3 contains 11 residues. Per the germline V gene, CDR1 is SQVTM and CDR2 is ANQGSEA.

The CDR3 loop is CASGLGANNEQFF. The CDR3 region has the DNA TGTGCCAGCGGGTTGGGGGCTAACAATGAGCAGTTCTTC. The chain carries TRBV7-3 and TRBJ2-1; D possibly corresponds to TRBD1 (6 bases). Trimming shortened V by 8 bases and J by 5 bases, and 13 bases separated the two germline ends. The CDR3 sequence is 13 residues long. From germline, CDR1 is SGHTA and CDR2 FQGTGA.

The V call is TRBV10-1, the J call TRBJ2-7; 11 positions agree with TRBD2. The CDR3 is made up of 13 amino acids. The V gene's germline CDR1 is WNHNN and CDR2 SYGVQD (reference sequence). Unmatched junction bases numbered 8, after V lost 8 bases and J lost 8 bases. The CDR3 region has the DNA TGCGCCAGCGGAGGGACTAGCGGAGGGAAGCAGTACTTC. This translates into CASGGTSGGKQYF.

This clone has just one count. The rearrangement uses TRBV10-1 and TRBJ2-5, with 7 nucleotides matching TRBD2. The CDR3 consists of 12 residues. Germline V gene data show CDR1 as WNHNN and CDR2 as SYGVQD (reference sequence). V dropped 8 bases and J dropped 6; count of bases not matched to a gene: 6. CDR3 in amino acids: CASGTGGKTQYF. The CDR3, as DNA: TGCGCCAGCGGGACCGGGGGGAAGACCCAGTACTTC.

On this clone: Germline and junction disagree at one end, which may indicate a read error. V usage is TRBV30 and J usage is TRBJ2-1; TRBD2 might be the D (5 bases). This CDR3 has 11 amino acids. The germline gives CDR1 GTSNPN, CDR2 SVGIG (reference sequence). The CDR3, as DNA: TGTGCCCGGAGGAGCTACAATGAGCAGTTCTTC. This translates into CARRSYNEQFF.

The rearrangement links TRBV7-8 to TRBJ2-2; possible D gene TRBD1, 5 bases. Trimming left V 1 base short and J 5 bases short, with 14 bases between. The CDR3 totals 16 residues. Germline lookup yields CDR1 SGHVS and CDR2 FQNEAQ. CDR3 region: CASSLDQAGRTGELFF. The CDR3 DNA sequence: TGTGCCAGCAGCTTAGATCAGGCAGGGCGAACCGGGGAGCTGTTTTTT.

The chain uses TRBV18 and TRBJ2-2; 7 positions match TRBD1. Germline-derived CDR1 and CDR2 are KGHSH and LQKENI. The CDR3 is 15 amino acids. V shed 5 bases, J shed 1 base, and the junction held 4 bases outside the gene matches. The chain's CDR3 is CASSSWTGNTGELFF. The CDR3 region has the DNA TGTGCCAGCTCATCATGGACAGGGAACACCGGGGAGCTGTTTTTT.

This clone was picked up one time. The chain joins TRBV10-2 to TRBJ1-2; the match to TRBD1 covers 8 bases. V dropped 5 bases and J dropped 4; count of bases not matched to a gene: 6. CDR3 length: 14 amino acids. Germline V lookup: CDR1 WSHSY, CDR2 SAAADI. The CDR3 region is CASSRRTGSYGYTF. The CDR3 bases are TGCGCCAGCAGTAGACGGACAGGGTCCTATGGCTACACCTTC.

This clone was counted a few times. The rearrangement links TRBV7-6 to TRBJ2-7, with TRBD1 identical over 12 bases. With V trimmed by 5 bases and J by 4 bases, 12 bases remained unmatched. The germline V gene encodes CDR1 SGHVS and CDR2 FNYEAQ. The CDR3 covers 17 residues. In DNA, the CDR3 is TGTGCCAGCAGCCCACACCCAGGGACAGGGGGCCGGTACGAGCAGTACTTC. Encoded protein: CASSPHPGTGGRYEQYF. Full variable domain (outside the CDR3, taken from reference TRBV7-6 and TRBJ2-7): GAGVSQSPRYKVTKRGQDVALRCDPISGHVSLYWYRQALGQGPEFLTYFNYEAQQDKSGLPNDRFSAERPEGSISTLTIQRTEQRDSAMYRCASSPHPGTGGRYEQYFGPGTRLTVT.

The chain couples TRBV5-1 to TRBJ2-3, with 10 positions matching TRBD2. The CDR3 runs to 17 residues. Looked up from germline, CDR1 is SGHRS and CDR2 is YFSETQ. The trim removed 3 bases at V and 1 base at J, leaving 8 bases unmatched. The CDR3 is CASSSQPGTSGTDTQYF. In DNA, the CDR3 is TGCGCCAGCAGCTCTCAGCCGGGGACTAGCGGCACAGATACGCAGTATTTT.

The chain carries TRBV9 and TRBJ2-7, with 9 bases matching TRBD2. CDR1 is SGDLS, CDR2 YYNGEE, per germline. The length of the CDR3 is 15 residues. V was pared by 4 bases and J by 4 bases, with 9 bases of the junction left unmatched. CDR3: CASSIKTSGIYEQYF. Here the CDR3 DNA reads TGTGCCAGCAGCATCAAGACTAGCGGTATTTACGAGCAGTACTTC.

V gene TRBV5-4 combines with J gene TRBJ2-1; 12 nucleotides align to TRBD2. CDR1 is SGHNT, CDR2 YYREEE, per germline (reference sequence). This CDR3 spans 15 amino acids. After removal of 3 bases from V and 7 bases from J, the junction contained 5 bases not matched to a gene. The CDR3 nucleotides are TGTGCCAGCAGCTCTATGACTAGCGGGGGAAATGAGCAGTTCTTC. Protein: CASSSMTSGGNEQFF.

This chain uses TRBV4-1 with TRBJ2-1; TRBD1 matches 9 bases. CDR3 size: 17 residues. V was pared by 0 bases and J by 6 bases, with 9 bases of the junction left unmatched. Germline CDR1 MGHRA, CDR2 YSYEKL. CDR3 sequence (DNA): TGCGCCAGCAGCCAAGAGACCCCCGGGACAGGGTTCAATGAGCAGTTCTTC. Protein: CASSQETPGTGFNEQFF.